Sequencing of this TCR beta chain was carried out in a study of early T cells in non-severe SARS-CoV-2 infection. This clonotype showed up many times. J gave up 1 base and V 0 bases, and 6 bases lay outside the gene matches. Germline CDR1 MNHNY, CDR2 SVGAGI (reference sequence). The CDR3 loop spans 16 amino acids. TCRdb re-derived calls from the 5' RACE reads in MiXCR, one entry per CDR3 protein. The sample records around 25,000 distinct CDR3 sequences, approximately 4.4% being singletons. This clonotype was obtained from an adult who was a healthcare worker with PCR-confirmed SARS-CoV-2 infection or an uninfected control (not recorded which). V is TRBV6-6 and J is TRBJ2-7, with 7 bases lining up with TRBD1. The sample comprised whole blood. CDR3 sequence: CASSYSRGQSSYEQYF. Written as DNA, the CDR3 is TGTGCCAGCAGTTACTCGAGGGGACAGTCGTCCTACGAGCAGTACTTC.